Described below is a single TCR beta chain sequence and its context. The sample belongs to a study of blood T cell repertoires in COVID-19. Study-level information: Acute and convalescent COVID-19 specimens originated in the United States, Italy and Spain.

The CDR3 extends over 15 amino acids. Per the germline V gene, CDR1 is MNHEY and CDR2 is SVGEGT. V shed 4 bases and J shed 7 bases, with 17 bases lying between them. Authors' analysis steps: Using reference gene primer amplification, nucleated cell counts were estimated. Profiled with immunoSEQ multiplex PCR; TCRdb holds only in-frame clones, not every one. For V, J and clone size, that table is used; D and trimming come from the DNA. Here the sample spans 88,000 or so clones, around 89% being singletons. The study assigned cohorts using participant-reported clinical history. This receptor was obtained from a woman aged 45-65 years with acute COVID-19. The chain has TRBV6-2 or TRBV6-3 and TRBJ2-1; D not resolved. Sequenced material: PBMCs or T cells enriched from blood (not recorded which). For the CDR3, the DNA is TGTGCCAGCAGTTCACCGGGTCCCTTTTTAAATGAGCAGTTCTTC. Amino acid sequence: CASSSPGPFLNEQFF.